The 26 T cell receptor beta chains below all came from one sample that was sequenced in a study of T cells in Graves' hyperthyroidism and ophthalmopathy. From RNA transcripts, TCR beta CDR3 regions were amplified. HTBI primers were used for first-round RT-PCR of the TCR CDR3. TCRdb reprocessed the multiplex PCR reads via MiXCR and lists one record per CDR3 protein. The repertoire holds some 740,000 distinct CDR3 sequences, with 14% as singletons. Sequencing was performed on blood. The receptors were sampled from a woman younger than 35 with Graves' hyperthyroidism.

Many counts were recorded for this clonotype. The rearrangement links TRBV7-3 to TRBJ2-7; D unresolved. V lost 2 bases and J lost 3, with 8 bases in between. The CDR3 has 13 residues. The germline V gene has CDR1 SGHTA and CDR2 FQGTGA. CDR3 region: CASSLSDGYEQYF. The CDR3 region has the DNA TGTGCCAGCAGCTTATCGGACGGCTACGAGCAGTACTTC.

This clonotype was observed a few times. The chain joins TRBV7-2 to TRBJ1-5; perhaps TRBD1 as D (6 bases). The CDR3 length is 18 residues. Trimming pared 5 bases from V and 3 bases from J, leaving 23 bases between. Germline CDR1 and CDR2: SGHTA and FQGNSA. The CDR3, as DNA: TGTGCCAGCAGCCCCGTTCTTGGGGGCTTTACCCTCAATCAGCCCCAGCATTTT. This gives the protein CASSPVLGGFTLNQPQHF.

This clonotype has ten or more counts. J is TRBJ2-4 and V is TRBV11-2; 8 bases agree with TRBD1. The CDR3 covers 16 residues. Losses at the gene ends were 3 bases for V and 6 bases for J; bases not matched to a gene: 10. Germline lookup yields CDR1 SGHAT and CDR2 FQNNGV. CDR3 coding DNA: TGTGCCAGCAGCTTCCGACAGGGGCGCCGCCCAAACATTCAGTACTTC. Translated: CASSFRQGRRPNIQYF.

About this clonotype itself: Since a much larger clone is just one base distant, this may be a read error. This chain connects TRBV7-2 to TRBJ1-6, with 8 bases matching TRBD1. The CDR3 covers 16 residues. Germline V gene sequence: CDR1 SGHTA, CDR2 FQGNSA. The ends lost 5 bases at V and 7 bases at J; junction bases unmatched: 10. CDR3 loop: CASSRGQEAGNSPLHF. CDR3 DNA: TGTGCCAGCAGCCGGGGACAGGAGGCAGGGAATTCACCCCTCCACTTT.

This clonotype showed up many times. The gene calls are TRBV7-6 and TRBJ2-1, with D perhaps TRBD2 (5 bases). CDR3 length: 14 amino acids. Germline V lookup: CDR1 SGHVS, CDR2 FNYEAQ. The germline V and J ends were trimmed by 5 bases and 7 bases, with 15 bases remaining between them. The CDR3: CASSLQSGRNEQFF. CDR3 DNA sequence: TGTGCCAGCAGCCTCCAATCTGGGAGAAATGAGCAGTTCTTC.

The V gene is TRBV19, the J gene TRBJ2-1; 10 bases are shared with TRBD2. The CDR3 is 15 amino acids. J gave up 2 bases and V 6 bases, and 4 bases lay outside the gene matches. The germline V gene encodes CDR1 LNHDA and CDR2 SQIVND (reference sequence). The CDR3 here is CASRQAGGAYNEQFF. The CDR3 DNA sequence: TGTGCCAGTAGACAAGCGGGAGGGGCCTACAATGAGCAGTTCTTC.

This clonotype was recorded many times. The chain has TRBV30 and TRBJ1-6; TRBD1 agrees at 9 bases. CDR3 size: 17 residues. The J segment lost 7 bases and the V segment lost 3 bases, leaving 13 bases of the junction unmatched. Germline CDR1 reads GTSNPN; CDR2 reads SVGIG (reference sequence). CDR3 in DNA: TGTGCCTGGAGGTACCCGGACAGGGGATTATTCAATTCACCCCTCCACTTT. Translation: CAWRYPDRGLFNSPLHF.

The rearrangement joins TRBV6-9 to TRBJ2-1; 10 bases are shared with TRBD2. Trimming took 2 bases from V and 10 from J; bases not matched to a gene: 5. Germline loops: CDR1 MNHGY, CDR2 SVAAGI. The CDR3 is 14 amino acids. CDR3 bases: TGTGCCAGCAGTTATCTAGCGGGAGTAGGGGAGCAGTTCTTC. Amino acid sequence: CASSYLAGVGEQFF.

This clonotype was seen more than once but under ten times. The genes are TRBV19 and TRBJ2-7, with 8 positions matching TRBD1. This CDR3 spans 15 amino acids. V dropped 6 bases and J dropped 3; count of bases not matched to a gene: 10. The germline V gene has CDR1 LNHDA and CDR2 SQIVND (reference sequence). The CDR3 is CASRSMAGGYYEQYF. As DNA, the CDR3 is TGTGCCAGTAGGTCGATGGCAGGGGGCTACTACGAGCAGTACTTC.

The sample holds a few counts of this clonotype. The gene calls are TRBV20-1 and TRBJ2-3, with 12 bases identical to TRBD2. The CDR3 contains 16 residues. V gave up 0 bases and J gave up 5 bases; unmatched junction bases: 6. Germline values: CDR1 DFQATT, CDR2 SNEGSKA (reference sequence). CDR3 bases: TGCAGTGCTAGAGATCTAGCGGGAGGGCCGGAAGATACGCAGTATTTT. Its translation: CSARDLAGGPEDTQYF.

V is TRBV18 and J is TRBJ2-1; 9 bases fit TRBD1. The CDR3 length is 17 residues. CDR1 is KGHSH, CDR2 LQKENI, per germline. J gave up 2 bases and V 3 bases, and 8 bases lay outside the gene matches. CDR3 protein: CASSPSMRDRAYNEQFF. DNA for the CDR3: TGTGCCAGCTCACCTTCCATGAGGGACAGGGCCTACAATGAGCAGTTCTTC.

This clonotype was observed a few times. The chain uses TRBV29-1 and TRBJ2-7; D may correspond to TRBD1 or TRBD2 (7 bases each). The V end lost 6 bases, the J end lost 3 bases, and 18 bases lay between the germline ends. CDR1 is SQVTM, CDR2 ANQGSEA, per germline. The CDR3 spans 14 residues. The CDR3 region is CSVPSTGRGYEQYF. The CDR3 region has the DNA TGCAGCGTGCCGTCGACAGGGAGGGGCTACGAGCAGTACTTC.

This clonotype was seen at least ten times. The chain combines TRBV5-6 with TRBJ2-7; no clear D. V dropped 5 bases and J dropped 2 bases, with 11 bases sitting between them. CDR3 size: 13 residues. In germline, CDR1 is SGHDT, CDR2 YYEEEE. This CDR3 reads CASSFGATYEQYF. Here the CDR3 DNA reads TGTGCCAGCAGTTTCGGCGCGACCTACGAGCAGTACTTC.

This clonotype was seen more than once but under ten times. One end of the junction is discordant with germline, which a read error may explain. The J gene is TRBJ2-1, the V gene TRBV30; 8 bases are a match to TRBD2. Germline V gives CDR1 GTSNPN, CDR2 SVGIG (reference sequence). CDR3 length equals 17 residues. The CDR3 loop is CAWSEKRGWSAYNEQLF. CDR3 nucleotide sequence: TGTGCCTGGAGTGAAAAGCGGGGGTGGAGTGCCTACAATGAGCAGCTCTTC.

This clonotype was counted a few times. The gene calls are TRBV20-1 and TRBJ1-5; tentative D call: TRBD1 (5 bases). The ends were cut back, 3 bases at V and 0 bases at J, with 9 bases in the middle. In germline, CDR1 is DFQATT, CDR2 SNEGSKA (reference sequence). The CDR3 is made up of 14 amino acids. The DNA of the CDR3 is TGCAGTGCTAGTTGGGGGTATAGCAATCAGCCCCAGCATTTT. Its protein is CSASWGYSNQPQHF.

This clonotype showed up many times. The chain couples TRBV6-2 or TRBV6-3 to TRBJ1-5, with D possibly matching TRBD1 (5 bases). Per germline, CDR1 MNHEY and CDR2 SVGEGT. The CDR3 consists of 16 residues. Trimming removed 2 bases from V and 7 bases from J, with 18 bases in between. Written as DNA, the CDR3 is TGTGCCAGCAGTTACCCAGTAGGGGCCTCGGGGCAGCCCCAGCATTTT. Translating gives CASSYPVGASGQPQHF.

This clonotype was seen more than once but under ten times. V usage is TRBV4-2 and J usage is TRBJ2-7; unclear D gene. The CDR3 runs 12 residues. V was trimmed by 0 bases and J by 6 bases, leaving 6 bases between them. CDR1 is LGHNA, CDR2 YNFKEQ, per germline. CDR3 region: CASSQDWGEQYF. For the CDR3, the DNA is TGTGCCAGCAGCCAAGATTGGGGCGAGCAGTACTTC.

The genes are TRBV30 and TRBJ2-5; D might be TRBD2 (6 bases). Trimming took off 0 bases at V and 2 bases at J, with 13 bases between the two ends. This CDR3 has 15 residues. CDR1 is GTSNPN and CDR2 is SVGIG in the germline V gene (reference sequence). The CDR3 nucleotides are TGTGCCTGGAGTGTACAGGAGGGCGGTCAAGAGACCCAGTACTTC. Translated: CAWSVQEGGQETQYF.

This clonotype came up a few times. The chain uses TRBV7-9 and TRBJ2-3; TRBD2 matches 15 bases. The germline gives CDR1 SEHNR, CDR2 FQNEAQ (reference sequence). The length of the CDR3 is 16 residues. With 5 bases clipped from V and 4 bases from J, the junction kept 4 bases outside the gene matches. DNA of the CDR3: TGTGCCAGCAGCACCGGACTAGCGGGAGGGCCAGATACGCAGTATTTT. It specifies CASSTGLAGGPDTQYF.

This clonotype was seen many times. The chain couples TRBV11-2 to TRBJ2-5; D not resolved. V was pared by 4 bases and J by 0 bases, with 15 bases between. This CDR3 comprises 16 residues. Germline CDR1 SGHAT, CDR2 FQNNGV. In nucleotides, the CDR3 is TGTGCCAGCAGCTCCCGACTTAAGATGTACCAAGAGACCCAGTACTTC. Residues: CASSSRLKMYQETQYF.

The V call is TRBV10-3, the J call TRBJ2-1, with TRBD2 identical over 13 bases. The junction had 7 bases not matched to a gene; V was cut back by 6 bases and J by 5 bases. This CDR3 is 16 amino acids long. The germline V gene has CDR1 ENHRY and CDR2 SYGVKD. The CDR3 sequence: CAISVGLAGAHNEQFF. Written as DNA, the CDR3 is TGTGCCATCAGCGTTGGACTAGCGGGAGCCCACAATGAGCAGTTCTTC.

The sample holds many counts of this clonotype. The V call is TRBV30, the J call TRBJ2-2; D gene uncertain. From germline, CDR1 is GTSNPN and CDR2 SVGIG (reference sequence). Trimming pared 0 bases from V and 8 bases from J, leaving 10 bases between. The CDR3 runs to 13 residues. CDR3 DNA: TGTGCCTGGAGTGTACGGGTGGGAGGGGAGCTGTTTTTT. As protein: CAWSVRVGGELFF. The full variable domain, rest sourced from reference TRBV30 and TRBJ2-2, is SQTIHQWPATLVQPVGSPLSLECTVEGTSNPNLYWYRQAAGRGLQLLFYSVGIGQISSEVPQNLSASRPQDRQFILSSKKLLLSDSGFYLCAWSVRVGGELFFGEGSRLTVL.

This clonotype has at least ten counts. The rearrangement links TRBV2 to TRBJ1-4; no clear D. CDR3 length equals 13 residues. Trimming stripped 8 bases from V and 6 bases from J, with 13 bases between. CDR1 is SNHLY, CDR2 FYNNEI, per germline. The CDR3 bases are TGTGCCAGCGCTACAGTGGAGGATGAAAAACTGTTTTTT. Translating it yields CASATVEDEKLFF.

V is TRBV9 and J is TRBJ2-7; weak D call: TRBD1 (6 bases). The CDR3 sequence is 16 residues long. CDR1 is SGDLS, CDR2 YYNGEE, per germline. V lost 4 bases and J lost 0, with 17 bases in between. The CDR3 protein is CASSRLRDTSSYEQYF. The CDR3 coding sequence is TGTGCCAGCAGCCGTTTACGGGACACCAGCTCCTACGAGCAGTACTTC.

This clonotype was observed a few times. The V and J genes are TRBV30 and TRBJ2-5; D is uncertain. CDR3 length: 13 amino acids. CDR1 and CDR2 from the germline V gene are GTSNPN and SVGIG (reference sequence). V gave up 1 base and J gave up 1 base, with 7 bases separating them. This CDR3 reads CAWSDYLQETQYF. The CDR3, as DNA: TGTGCCTGGAGTGATTACCTCCAAGAGACCCAGTACTTC.

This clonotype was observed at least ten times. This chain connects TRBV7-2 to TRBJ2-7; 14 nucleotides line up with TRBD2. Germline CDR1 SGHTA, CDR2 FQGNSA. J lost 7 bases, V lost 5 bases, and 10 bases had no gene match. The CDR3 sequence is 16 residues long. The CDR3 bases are TGTGCCAGCAGCACCCTCACGGGACTAGCGGGAGAGGAGCAGTACTTC. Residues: CASSTLTGLAGEEQYF.